This T cell receptor (beta chain) stems from a study of regulatory T cells in long-lasting Graves disease. Study summary: The term persistent Graves' disease signified upward of 5 years on antithyroid drugs with positive TSH receptor antibodies. Findings of the study overall: Sharing of public clonotypes was greater in persistent patients (roughly 2,900) than in new patients (almost 1,000).

Relying on iRepertoire HTBI primers and Arm-PCR of CDR3 regions, the team built TCR beta libraries. In the original analysis: 60 to 65 TRBV and 13 to 15 TRBJ segments were identified across samples. TCRdb called the multiplex PCR reads again in MiXCR, with one record for every CDR3 protein. None of the V and J calls come from the authors' own analysis; TCRdb made them. This table has approximately 400,000 distinct CDR3 sequences, 23% appearing once. Time point defined: persistent/refractory GD, antithyroid drugs over 5 years with positive TRAb. Researchers made the TCR library from RNA that was extracted from PBMCs. Peripheral blood, Nine milliliters per patient, was collected in EDTA tubes. Ten or more counts support this clonotype. Its cognate antigen is unknown. V was shortened by 3 bases and J by 7 bases, with 9 bases between the two germline ends. Germline assignment: CDR1 MNHNS and CDR2 SASEGT. The CDR3 runs 12 residues.

Sequencing used peripheral blood mononuclear cells (PBMCs), obtained when the disease was refractory, from a patient treated with antithyroid drugs. This sequence originates from a female donor with Graves disease. The rearrangement uses TRBV6-1 and TRBJ1-1; D is uncertain. This CDR3 is CASSEMWDEAFF. The CDR3 DNA sequence: TGTGCCAGCAGTGAGATGTGGGATGAAGCTTTCTTT.